These 29 T cell receptor beta chains share one sample of origin, sequenced in a study of identical twins. One entry per CDR3 protein, called by TCRdb with MiXCR from the 5' RACE reads. Among hundreds of thousands of distinct CDR3 sequences listed, roughly 18% were seen once. These data also formed part of another study, on T cells expressing NK-cell markers.

Sequencing input: PBMCs. The receptor set was obtained from a woman aged 18-29 years in good health.

A few counts support this clonotype. V usage is TRBV7-2 and J usage is TRBJ2-5; the match to TRBD1 covers 7 bases. The germline V gene encodes CDR1 SGHTA and CDR2 FQGNSA. This CDR3 has 16 residues. Trimming took 5 bases from V and 4 from J; bases not matched to a gene: 13. CDR3 sequence: CASSRVPAGGAETQYF. CDR3 in DNA: TGTGCCAGCAGCCGCGTACCGGCAGGGGGAGCAGAGACCCAGTACTTC.

The table lists this clonotype with a few counts. V and J are TRBV4-3 and TRBJ1-1, with D possibly being TRBD1 (5 bases). CDR1 is LGHNA and CDR2 is YSLEER in the germline V gene. Trimming took off 4 bases at V and 6 bases at J, with 15 bases between the two ends. The CDR3 spans 14 residues. This CDR3 is CASSPWGERPEAFF. The CDR3 DNA follows: TGCGCCAGCAGCCCCTGGGGCGAGAGACCTGAAGCTTTCTTT.

This clonotype was found a few times. The genes are TRBV5-1 and TRBJ2-5, with TRBD2 matching 9 bases. Per the germline V gene, CDR1 is SGHRS and CDR2 is YFSETQ. V trimming: 1 base; J trimming: 5 bases; junction bases outside the gene matches: 9. This CDR3 is built from 16 residues. CDR3 residues: CASSLPGLATLETQYF. CDR3 DNA sequence: TGCGCCAGCAGCTTGCCTGGACTAGCGACACTCGAGACCCAGTACTTC.

The chain is built from TRBV6-6 and TRBJ2-1, with D perhaps matching TRBD1 (6 bases). This CDR3 is built from 13 residues. V lost 9 bases and J lost 10, with 19 bases in between. Germline assignment: CDR1 MNHNY and CDR2 SVGAGI (reference sequence). The CDR3 sequence is CASLNRARREQFF. In DNA, the CDR3 is TGTGCCAGTCTTAACAGGGCTCGAAGGGAGCAGTTCTTC.

This clonotype turned up a few times. This chain uses TRBV20-1 with TRBJ2-7; 8 bases line up with TRBD1. The J segment lost 3 bases and the V segment lost 5 bases, leaving 6 bases of the junction unmatched. The CDR3 loop spans 13 amino acids. The germline CDR1 and CDR2 sequences are DFQATT and SNEGSKA (reference sequence). CDR3 residues: CSAGGTGFYEQYF. The CDR3 nucleotides are TGCAGTGCTGGCGGGACAGGCTTCTACGAGCAGTACTTC.

V usage is TRBV5-5 and J usage is TRBJ1-6; TRBD1 might be the D (5 bases). Between the trimmed V and J ends, which lost 1 base and 8 bases, there was a span of 13 bases. This CDR3 comprises 15 residues. Germline V gives CDR1 SGHKS, CDR2 YYEKEE (reference sequence). In DNA, the CDR3 is TGTGCCAGCAGCTTGTTCTCAGGGATAGATTCACCCCTCCACTTT. Protein product: CASSLFSGIDSPLHF.

This clonotype was counted between two and nine times. The rearrangement joins TRBV10-3 to TRBJ1-2; maybe TRBD1 (6 bases). V dropped 6 bases and J dropped 0 bases, with 11 bases sitting between them. The CDR3 extends over 14 amino acids. The germline gives CDR1 ENHRY, CDR2 SYGVKD. The CDR3 DNA sequence: TGTGCCATCAGCCAGACAGGCCCTAACTATGGCTACACCTTC. Amino acids: CAISQTGPNYGYTF.

This clonotype occurred a few times. Written as DNA, the CDR3 is TGTGCCAGCAGCGATAAACTGTCAGATACGCAGTATTTT. Translation: CASSDKLSDTQYF. The genes are TRBV7-2 and TRBJ2-3; no reliable D call. There are 13 residues in the CDR3. V lost 5 bases, J lost 4 bases, and 10 bases lay in between. The germline CDR1 and CDR2 sequences are SGHTA and FQGNSA.

This clonotype was seen more than once but under ten times. J is TRBJ2-7 and V is TRBV5-1, with 7 bases fitting TRBD2. V lost 0 bases, J lost 0 bases, and 3 bases stayed unmatched. The CDR3 is made up of 15 amino acids. The germline CDR1 and CDR2 sequences are SGHRS and YFSETQ. CDR3 sequence: CASSLVGGGSYEQYF. CDR3 coding DNA: TGCGCCAGCAGCTTGGTTGGCGGGGGCTCCTACGAGCAGTACTTC. The full variable domain, completed using reference TRBV5-1 and TRBJ2-7, is KAGVTQTPRYLIKTRGQQVTLSCSPISGHRSVSWYQQTPGQGLQFLFEYFSETQRNKGNFPGRFSGRQFSNSRSEMNVSTLELGDSALYLCASSLVGGGSYEQYFGPGTRLTVT.

In this sample, this clonotype turned up a few times. The chain joins TRBV7-6 to TRBJ2-3; D is unresolved. The CDR3 has 16 residues. Germline loops: CDR1 SGHVS, CDR2 FNYEAQ. Trimming removed 2 bases at V and 0 bases at J, with 12 bases between. The CDR3 sequence is CASSLRSQSSTDTQYF. CDR3 sequence (DNA): TGTGCCAGCAGCTTACGTAGCCAATCTAGCACAGATACGCAGTATTTT.

The chain employs TRBV12-3 or TRBV12-4 and TRBJ2-1, with 8 bases fitting TRBD1. Losses at the gene ends were 2 bases for V and 8 bases for J; bases not matched to a gene: 5. The CDR3 length is 14 residues. The CDR3 region is CASSLRQGADEQFF. CDR3 coding DNA: TGTGCCAGCAGTTTAAGGCAGGGGGCTGATGAGCAGTTCTTC.

The V gene is TRBV12-3 or TRBV12-4, the J gene TRBJ2-3, with 13 bases that match TRBD2. V shed 5 bases and J 0 bases; nucleotides not matched to a gene: 11. The CDR3 sequence is 19 residues long. CDR3 sequence reads: CASSTPTSGGQTSTDTQYF. The CDR3 DNA reads TGTGCCAGCAGTACCCCGACTAGCGGGGGGCAAACTAGCACAGATACGCAGTATTTT.

V usage is TRBV30 and J usage is TRBJ2-7; D perhaps matches TRBD1 (6 bases). The CDR3 covers 13 residues. Germline CDR1 is GTSNPN and CDR2 is SVGIG (reference sequence). V lost 4 bases and J lost 0, with 10 bases in between. CDR3 nucleotide sequence: TGTGCCTGGAACGGGGACAACTCCTACGAGCAGTACTTC. This codes for CAWNGDNSYEQYF.

The rearrangement uses TRBV12-3 or TRBV12-4 and TRBJ2-7; possible D gene TRBD2, 6 bases. Trimming took 5 bases from V and 1 from J, leaving 12 bases between them. The CDR3 has 14 amino acids. The CDR3 reads CASSGSGKSYEQYF. CDR3 DNA: TGTGCCAGCAGTGGTAGCGGAAAGTCCTACGAGCAGTACTTC.

The sample holds a few counts of this clonotype. This chain connects TRBV6-5 to TRBJ2-1; D possibly corresponds to TRBD1 (5 bases). V lost 4 bases to trimming and J lost 10 bases, with 20 bases between them. Germline CDR1 reads MNHEY; CDR2 reads SVGAGI. The CDR3 spans 15 residues. The CDR3 region has the DNA TGTGCCAGCAGTTTCCGACAGAATGATCTTGAGGAGCAGTTCTTC. Translating gives CASSFRQNDLEEQFF.

This clonotype was detected ten times or more. This chain joins TRBV12-3 or TRBV12-4 and TRBJ2-1, with TRBD2 matching over 8 bases. The CDR3 sequence is 15 residues long. The trim removed 2 bases at V and 5 bases at J, leaving 5 bases unmatched. CDR3 amino acids: CASSLWREADNEQFF. The CDR3 coding sequence is TGTGCCAGCAGTTTATGGCGGGAGGCCGACAATGAGCAGTTCTTC.

This clonotype has just a few counts. The rearrangement links TRBV24-1 to TRBJ2-1; 7 bases line up with TRBD2. Germline V gene data show CDR1 as KGHDR and CDR2 as SFDVKD. The length of the CDR3 is 15 residues. V lost 4 bases and J lost 7; bases outside the gene matches: 9. The CDR3 sequence: CATSDPRRERNEQFF. CDR3 nucleotide sequence: TGTGCCACCAGTGACCCCAGGCGGGAGAGAAATGAGCAGTTCTTC.

In DNA, the CDR3 is TGCAGTGCTAGTAGGGCTAGCGGGCGCAGCTCCTACAATGAGCAGTTCTTC. This translates into CSASRASGRSSYNEQFF. This rearrangement joins TRBV20-1 to TRBJ2-1; 8 nucleotides line up with TRBD2. The CDR3 is made up of 17 amino acids. With 3 bases clipped from V and 0 bases from J, the junction kept 10 bases outside the gene matches. Per the germline V gene, CDR1 is DFQATT and CDR2 is SNEGSKA (reference sequence).

The CDR3 loop reads CASSQDLASGSFEQYF. CDR3 nucleotides: TGCGCCAGCAGCCAAGATCTAGCTAGCGGGAGCTTCGAGCAGTACTTC. The chain couples TRBV4-3 to TRBJ2-7; TRBD2 matches at 10 bases. With V trimmed by 0 bases and J by 6 bases, 8 bases remained unmatched. The CDR3 consists of 16 residues. Looked up from germline, CDR1 is LGHNA and CDR2 is YSLEER.

This clonotype was counted a few times. The J gene is TRBJ2-3, the V gene TRBV20-1; D may be TRBD1 or TRBD2 (6 bases each). Germline loops: CDR1 DFQATT, CDR2 SNEGSKA (reference sequence). The CDR3 has 13 residues. The germline V and J ends were trimmed by 6 bases and 2 bases, with 12 bases remaining between them. The CDR3 region is CSAPRGPTDTQYF. The CDR3 bases are TGCAGTGCGCCCCGGGGGCCCACAGATACGCAGTATTTT.

This clonotype was seen at least ten times. The J gene is TRBJ2-3, the V gene TRBV24-1; D is unclear. The germline gives CDR1 KGHDR, CDR2 SFDVKD. Trimming cost V 4 bases and J 1 base, with 2 bases left between them. The CDR3 has 12 residues. The CDR3 reads CATSDRTDTQYF. The CDR3 region has the DNA TGTGCCACCAGTGACCGCACAGATACGCAGTATTTT.

The rearrangement links TRBV20-1 to TRBJ2-2; D gene uncertain. CDR1 and CDR2 (germline): DFQATT, SNEGSKA (reference sequence). This CDR3 region has 15 residues. The ends were cut back, 6 bases at V and 2 bases at J, with 16 bases in the middle. The CDR3 here is CSAWTTAANTGELFF. The CDR3 DNA sequence: TGCAGTGCCTGGACGACGGCGGCCAACACCGGGGAGCTGTTTTTT.

This clonotype was detected a few times. The chain links TRBV19 to TRBJ1-4, with D unclear. Trimming removed 7 bases at V and 7 bases at J, with 16 bases between. Germline V gene data show CDR1 as LNHDA and CDR2 as SQIVND (reference sequence). The CDR3 has 14 amino acids. The CDR3 sequence is CASKTLWWGEKLFF. CDR3 nucleotide sequence: TGTGCCAGTAAAACCCTCTGGTGGGGTGAAAAACTGTTTTTT.

This clonotype was counted between two and nine times. The chain carries TRBV20-1 and TRBJ2-7; 8 bases agree with TRBD1. The germline V gene has CDR1 DFQATT and CDR2 SNEGSKA (reference sequence). This CDR3 region has 12 residues. CDR3 region: CSLHRGSYEQYF. DNA of the CDR3: TGCAGCCTACACAGGGGGTCCTACGAGCAGTACTTC.

This clonotype turned up a few times. This chain links TRBV4-2 with TRBJ2-1; 14 bases are a match to TRBD2. The V and J ends lost 4 bases and 8 bases, in that order; junction bases with no gene match: 4. The CDR3 loop spans 15 amino acids. The V gene's germline CDR1 is LGHNA and CDR2 YNFKEQ. The DNA for the CDR3 is TGTGCCAGCAGCCTTGGGACTAGCGGGAGTTATGAGCAGTTCTTC. It codes for CASSLGTSGSYEQFF.

The chain uses TRBV12-3 or TRBV12-4 and TRBJ2-1; 9 bases align to TRBD1. The CDR3 length is 15 residues. The trim removed 3 bases at V and 9 bases at J, leaving 9 bases unmatched. The CDR3 reads CASSFVGQGSAEQFF. As DNA, the CDR3 is TGTGCCAGCAGTTTTGTAGGACAGGGGTCTGCTGAGCAGTTCTTC.

This clonotype was counted ten times or more. V and J are TRBV5-6 and TRBJ2-5; D might be TRBD2 (6 bases). The germline V gene encodes CDR1 SGHDT and CDR2 YYEEEE. Trimming removed 3 bases from V and 4 bases from J, with 16 bases in between. This CDR3 contains 15 residues. CDR3 amino acids: CASSSHGTGGETQYF. Written as DNA, the CDR3 is TGTGCCAGCAGCTCACACGGGACTGGTGGAGAGACCCAGTACTTC. The whole variable domain, filled in from reference TRBV5-6 and TRBJ2-5, reads DAGVTQSPTHLIKTRGQQVTLRCSPKSGHDTVSWYQQALGQGPQFIFQYYEEEERQRGNFPDRFSGHQFPNYSSELNVNALLLGDSALYLCASSSHGTGGETQYFGPGTRLLVL.

This rearrangement joins TRBV30 to TRBJ1-4; D call uncertain. The germline V gene has CDR1 GTSNPN and CDR2 SVGIG (reference sequence). This CDR3 spans 14 amino acids. Trimming removed 4 bases at V and 0 bases at J, with 9 bases between. Here the CDR3 reads CAWTRWPTNEKLFF. CDR3 coding DNA: TGTGCCTGGACCCGGTGGCCAACTAATGAAAAACTGTTTTTT.

Ten or more counts support this clonotype. The chain carries TRBV6-5 and TRBJ1-1; possibly TRBD1 for D (6 bases). Germline V lookup: CDR1 MNHEY, CDR2 SVGAGI. The germline V and J ends were trimmed by 1 base and 7 bases, with 7 bases remaining between them. The CDR3 covers 12 residues. CDR3 sequence: CASSYLDSEAFF. CDR3 nucleotide sequence: TGTGCCAGCAGTTACTTGGACAGTGAAGCTTTCTTT.